The clone carrying this T cell receptor beta chain was seen a handful of times. Its antigen is undetermined. Every donor contributed around 10 milliliters of peripheral blood by blood draw. The second PCR ran about 7 to 12 cycles with a sample-barcoded 5' primer and J-beta primers. Sequencing of every sample gave 2.5 million or more CDR3-containing paired-end reads. Using its own MiXCR run on the 5' RACE reads, TCRdb lists one record per CDR3 protein. The table includes 380,000 or so distinct CDR3 sequences, approximately 51% detected once. These data belong to a study of blood T cells in healthy people across ages. Study results and limitations: Diversity figures derived from one million T cells were judged to underestimate the true value.

The CDR3 is 14 residues long. Between the trimmed V and J ends, which lost 5 bases and 8 bases, there was a span of 16 bases. In germline, CDR1 is SGHAT, CDR2 FQNNGV. Sequenced material: blood. V and J are TRBV11-2 and TRBJ2-1, with no clear D. The receptor was derived from a man aged 55 to 70 in good health. CDR3 sequence (DNA): TGTGCCAGCAGCCCCCAGCCCGGGTCGGATGAGCAGTTCTTC. Translation gives CASSPQPGSDEQFF.